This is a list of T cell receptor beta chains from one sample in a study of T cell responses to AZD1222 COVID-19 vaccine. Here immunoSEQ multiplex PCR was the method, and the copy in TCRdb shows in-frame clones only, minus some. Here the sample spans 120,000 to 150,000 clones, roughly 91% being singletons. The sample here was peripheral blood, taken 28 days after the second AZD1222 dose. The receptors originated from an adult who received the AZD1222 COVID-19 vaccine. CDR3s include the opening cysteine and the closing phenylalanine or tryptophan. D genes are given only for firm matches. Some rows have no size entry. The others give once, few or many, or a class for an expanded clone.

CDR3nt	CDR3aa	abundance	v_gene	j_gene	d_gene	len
TGTGCCAGCAGCGCTACAGGGGGCGGTAACTATGGCTACACCTTC	CASSATGGGNYGYTF	.	TRBV3-1/TRBV3-2	TRBJ1-2	TRBD1	15
TGCAGCGTTGGGTCACTAGCGGGAGTGGGGGAGACCCAGTACTTC	CSVGSLAGVGETQYF	few	TRBV29-1	TRBJ2-5	TRBD2	15
TGCAGTGCTAGATCGGATGATGAGCAGTTCTTC	CSARSDDEQFF	.	TRBV20-1	TRBJ2-1	.	11
TGCGCCAGCAGCCAAGATTCCCTCGGAGGGGCCAACGTCCTGACTTTC	CASSQDSLGGANVLTF	.	TRBV4-1	TRBJ2-6	.	16
TGTGCCAGCAGTTACTCGACACACGTTGGCTCCGAGCAGTACTTC	CASSYSTHVGSEQYF	.	TRBV6-5	TRBJ2-7	.	15
TGCAGCGCCACCAGACCAGGGGGAGATGGCTACACCTTC	CSATRPGGDGYTF	.	TRBV29-1	TRBJ1-2	TRBD1	13
TGCGCCAGCAGCTCGCTGGGGACAGGGAACACCGGGGAGCTGTTTTTT	CASSSLGTGNTGELFF	.	TRBV5-1	TRBJ2-2	TRBD1	16
TGCGCCAGCAGCTTGGAGCCCCGCATGAACACTGAAGCTTTCTTT	CASSLEPRMNTEAFF	.	TRBV5-1	TRBJ1-1	.	15
TGTGCCAGCAGCTTAAGGGGTCCCTATGGCTACACCTTC	CASSLRGPYGYTF	.	TRBV7-2	TRBJ1-2	.	13
TGTGCCAGCTCACCAAAGAGGAACACTGAAGCTTTCTTT	CASSPKRNTEAFF	once	TRBV18	TRBJ1-1	.	13
TGTGCCAGCAGTTCCCCCGGCCCTAACAAAGCTTTCTTT	CASSSPGPNKAFF	.	TRBV6-5	TRBJ1-1	.	13
TGTGCCACCAGTGATTTAGACACATCCGGGGAGCTGTTTTTT	CATSDLDTSGELFF	.	TRBV24-1	TRBJ2-2	.	14
TGTGCCAGCAGCTTGGGAGTGGCCAGCACTGAAGCTTTCTTT	CASSLGVASTEAFF	.	TRBV7-9	TRBJ1-1	.	14
TGTGCCAGCAGTAATCCAGCGGGGGGCCGCACTTATACGCAGTATTTT	CASSNPAGGRTYTQYF	.	TRBV2	TRBJ2-3	TRBD2	16
TGTGCCACCAGCACCAGCGGCCCCGGTGGAGCCTACGAGCAGTACTTC	CATSTSGPGGAYEQYF	.	TRBV15	TRBJ2-7	.	16
TGTGCCACCTCGCTCGGGGTGAACACTGAAGCTTTCTTT	CATSLGVNTEAFF	.	TRBV7-3	TRBJ1-1	.	13
TGTGCCAGCAGCCGGACAGGGAAGGACACCATATATTTT	CASSRTGKDTIYF	.	TRBV12-3/TRBV12-4	TRBJ1-3	TRBD1	13